This T cell receptor (beta chain) was sequenced during a study of T cell changes during pregnancy in multiple sclerosis. V was cut by 3 bases and J by 8 bases, with 16 bases left in between. CDR3 length: 14 amino acids. Germline CDR1 and CDR2: MNHEY and SMNVEV (reference sequence). Sequencing used immunoSEQ multiplex PCR; TCRdb keeps in-frame clones, though not all of them. The table has about 70,000 clones, over 90% seen once. The sequence came from a female donor with multiple sclerosis, enrolled in a pregnancy study. Sequenced here: CD4+ T cells from peripheral blood mononuclear cells, sampled after pregnancy. The rearrangement uses TRBV27 and TRBJ1-2; no firm D call. The CDR3 bases are TGTGCCAGCAGTTTTTCAGGCATAGGAAACGGCTACACCTTC. It translates to CASSFSGIGNGYTF.